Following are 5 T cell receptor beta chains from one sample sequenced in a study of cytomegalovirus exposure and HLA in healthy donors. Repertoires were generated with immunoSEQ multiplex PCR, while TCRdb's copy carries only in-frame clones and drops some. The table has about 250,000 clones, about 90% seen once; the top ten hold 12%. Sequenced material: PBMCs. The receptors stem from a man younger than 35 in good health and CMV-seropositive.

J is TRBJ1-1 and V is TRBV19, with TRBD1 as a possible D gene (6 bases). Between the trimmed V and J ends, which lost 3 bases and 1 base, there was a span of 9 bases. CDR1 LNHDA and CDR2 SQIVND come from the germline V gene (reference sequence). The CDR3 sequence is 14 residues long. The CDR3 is CASSMGTTNTEAFF. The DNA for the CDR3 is TGTGCCAGTAGTATGGGGACAACGAACACTGAAGCTTTCTTT.

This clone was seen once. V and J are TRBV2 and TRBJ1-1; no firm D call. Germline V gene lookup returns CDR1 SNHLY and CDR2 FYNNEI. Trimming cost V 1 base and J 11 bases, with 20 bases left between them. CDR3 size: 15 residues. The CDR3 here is CASSEGGRAVATAFF. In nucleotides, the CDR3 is TGTGCCAGCAGTGAAGGGGGTAGGGCGGTCGCGACCGCTTTCTTT. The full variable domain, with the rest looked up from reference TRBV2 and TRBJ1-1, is EPEVTQTPSHQVTQMGQEVILRCVPISNHLYFYWYRQILGQKVEFLVSFYNNEISEKSEIFDDQFSVERPDGSNFTLKIRSTKLEDSAMYFCASSEGGRAVATAFFGQGTRLTVV.

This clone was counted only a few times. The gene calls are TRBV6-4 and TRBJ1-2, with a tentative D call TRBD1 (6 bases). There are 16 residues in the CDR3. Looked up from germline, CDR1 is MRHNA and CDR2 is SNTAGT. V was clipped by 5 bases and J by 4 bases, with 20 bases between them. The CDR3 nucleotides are TGTGCCAGCAGTCTAAATGGGGGCGCTCAGGCCTATGGCTACACCTTC. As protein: CASSLNGGAQAYGYTF.

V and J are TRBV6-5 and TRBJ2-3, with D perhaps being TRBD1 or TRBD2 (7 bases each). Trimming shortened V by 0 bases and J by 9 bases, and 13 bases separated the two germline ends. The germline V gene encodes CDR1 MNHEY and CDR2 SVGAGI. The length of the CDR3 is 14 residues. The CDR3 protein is CASSYSPQGGTQYF. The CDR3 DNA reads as TGTGCCAGCAGTTACTCCCCCCAGGGGGGGACGCAGTATTTT.

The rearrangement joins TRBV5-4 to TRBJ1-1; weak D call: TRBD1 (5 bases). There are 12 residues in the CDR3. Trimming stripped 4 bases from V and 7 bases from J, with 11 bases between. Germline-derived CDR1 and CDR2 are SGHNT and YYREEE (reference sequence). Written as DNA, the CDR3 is TGTGCCAGCAGCCCCTGGGGCGGTGAAGCTTTCTTT. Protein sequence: CASSPWGGEAFF.